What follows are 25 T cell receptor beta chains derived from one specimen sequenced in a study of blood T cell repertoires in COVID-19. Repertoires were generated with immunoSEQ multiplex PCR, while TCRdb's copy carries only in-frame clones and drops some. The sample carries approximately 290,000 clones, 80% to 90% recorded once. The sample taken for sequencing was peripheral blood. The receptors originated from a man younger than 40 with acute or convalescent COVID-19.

The DNA for the CDR3 is TGCACCAGCAGCCACGACAGGACCTATAGCAATCAGCCCCAGCATTTT. Residues: CTSSHDRTYSNQPQHF. The genes are TRBV1 and TRBJ1-5; no DNA check was done on the table's D call, TRBD1. TRBV1 is annotated as a pseudogene. The CDR3 consists of 16 residues.

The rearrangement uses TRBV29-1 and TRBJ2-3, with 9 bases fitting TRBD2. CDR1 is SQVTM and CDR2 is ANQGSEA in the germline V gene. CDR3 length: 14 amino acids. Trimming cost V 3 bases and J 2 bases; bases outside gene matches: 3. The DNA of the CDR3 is TGCAGCGTTGACCGGACTAGCGCCACAGATACGCAGTATTTT. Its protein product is CSVDRTSATDTQYF.

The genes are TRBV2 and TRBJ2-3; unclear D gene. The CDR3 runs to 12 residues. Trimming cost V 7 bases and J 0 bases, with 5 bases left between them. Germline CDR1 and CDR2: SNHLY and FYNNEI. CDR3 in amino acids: CASTLSTDTQYF. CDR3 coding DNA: TGTGCCAGCACCCTTAGCACAGATACGCAGTATTTT.

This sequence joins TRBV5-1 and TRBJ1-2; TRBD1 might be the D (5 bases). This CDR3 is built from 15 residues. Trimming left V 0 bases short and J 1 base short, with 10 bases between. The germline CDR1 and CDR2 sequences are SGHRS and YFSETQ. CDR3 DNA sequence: TGCGCCAGCAGCTTGGCCGCGGGGGGTAACTATGGCTACACCTTC. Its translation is CASSLAAGGNYGYTF.

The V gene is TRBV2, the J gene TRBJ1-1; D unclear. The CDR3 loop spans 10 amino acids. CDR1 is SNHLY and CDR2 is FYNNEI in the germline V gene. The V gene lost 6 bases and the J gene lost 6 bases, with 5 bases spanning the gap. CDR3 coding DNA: TGTGCCAGCAGCACAGCTGAAGCTTTCTTT. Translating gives CASSTAEAFF.

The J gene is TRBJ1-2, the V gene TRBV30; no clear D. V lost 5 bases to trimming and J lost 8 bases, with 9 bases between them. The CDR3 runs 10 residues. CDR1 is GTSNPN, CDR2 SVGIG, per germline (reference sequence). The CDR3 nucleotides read TGTGCCTGGGGAACACACGGCTACACCTTC. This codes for CAWGTHGYTF.

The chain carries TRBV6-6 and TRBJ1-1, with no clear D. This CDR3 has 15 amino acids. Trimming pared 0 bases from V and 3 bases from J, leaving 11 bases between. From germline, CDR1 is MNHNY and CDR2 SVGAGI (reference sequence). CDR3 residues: CASSYSRGFDTEAFF. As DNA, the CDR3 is TGTGCCAGCAGTTACTCGAGAGGGTTCGACACTGAAGCTTTCTTT.

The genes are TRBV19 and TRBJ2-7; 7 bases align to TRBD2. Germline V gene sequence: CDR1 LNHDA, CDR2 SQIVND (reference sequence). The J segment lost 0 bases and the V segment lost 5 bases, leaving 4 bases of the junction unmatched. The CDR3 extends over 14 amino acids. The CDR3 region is CASSGRVHSYEQYF. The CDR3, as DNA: TGTGCCAGTAGTGGGAGGGTGCACTCCTACGAGCAGTACTTC. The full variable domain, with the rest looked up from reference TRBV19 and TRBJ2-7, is DGGITQSPKYLFRKEGQNVTLSCEQNLNHDAMYWYRQDPGQGLRLIYYSQIVNDFQKGDIAEGYSVSREKKESFPLTVTSAQKNPTAFYLCASSGRVHSYEQYFGPGTRLTVT.

DNA for the CDR3: TGTGCCAGCAGTATATTCGGGATTGAAAAACTGTTTTTT. Amino acid sequence: CASSIFGIEKLFF. The V and J genes are TRBV28 and TRBJ1-4; D is undetermined. V lost 5 bases, J lost 7 bases, and 11 bases lay in between. The length of the CDR3 is 13 residues. CDR1 and CDR2 (germline): MDHEN, SYDVKM.

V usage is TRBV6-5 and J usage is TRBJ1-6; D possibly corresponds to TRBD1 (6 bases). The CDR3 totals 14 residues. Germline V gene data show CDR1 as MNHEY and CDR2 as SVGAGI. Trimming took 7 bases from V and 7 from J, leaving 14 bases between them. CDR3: CASNQRGINSPLHF. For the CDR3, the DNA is TGTGCCAGCAATCAGAGGGGGATCAATTCACCCCTCCACTTT.

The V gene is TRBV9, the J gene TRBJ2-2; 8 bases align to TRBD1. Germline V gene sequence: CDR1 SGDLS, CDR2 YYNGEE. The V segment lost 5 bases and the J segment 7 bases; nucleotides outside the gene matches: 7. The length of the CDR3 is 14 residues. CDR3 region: CASRLGQAVGELFF. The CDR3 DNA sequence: TGTGCCAGCAGACTGGGACAGGCCGTCGGGGAGCTGTTTTTT.

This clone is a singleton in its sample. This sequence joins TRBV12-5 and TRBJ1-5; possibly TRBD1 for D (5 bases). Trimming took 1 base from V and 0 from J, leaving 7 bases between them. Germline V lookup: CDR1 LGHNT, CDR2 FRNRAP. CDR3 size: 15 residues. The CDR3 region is CASGLGQNSNQPQHF. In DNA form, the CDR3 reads TGTGCTAGTGGTTTGGGACAGAATAGCAATCAGCCCCAGCATTTT.

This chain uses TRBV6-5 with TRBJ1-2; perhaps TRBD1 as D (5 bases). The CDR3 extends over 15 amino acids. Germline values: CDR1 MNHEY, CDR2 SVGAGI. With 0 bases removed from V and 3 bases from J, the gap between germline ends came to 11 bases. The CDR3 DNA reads TGTGCCAGCAGTTACTCGGCAGGGTTGGACTATGGCTACACCTTC. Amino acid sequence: CASSYSAGLDYGYTF.

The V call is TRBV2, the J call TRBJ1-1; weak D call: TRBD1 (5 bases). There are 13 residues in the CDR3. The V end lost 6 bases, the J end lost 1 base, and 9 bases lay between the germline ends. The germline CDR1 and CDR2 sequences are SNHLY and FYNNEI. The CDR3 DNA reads TGTGCCAGCAGGTACGACAGGAACACTGAAGCTTTCTTT. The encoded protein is CASRYDRNTEAFF.

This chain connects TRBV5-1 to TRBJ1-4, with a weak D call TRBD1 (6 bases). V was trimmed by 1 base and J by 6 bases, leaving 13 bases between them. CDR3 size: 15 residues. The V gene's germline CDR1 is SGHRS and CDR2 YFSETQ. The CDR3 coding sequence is TGCGCCAGCAGCTTGTGGGGGTCAGGGGATGAAAAACTGTTTTTT. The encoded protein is CASSLWGSGDEKLFF.

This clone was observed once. In nucleotides, the CDR3 is TGTGCCAGCAGTTCACCCGGGAGTGGCTACGAGCAGTACTTC. Encoded protein: CASSSPGSGYEQYF. The rearrangement uses TRBV6-5 and TRBJ2-7, with D tentatively TRBD2 (6 bases). Per germline, CDR1 MNHEY and CDR2 SVGAGI. V lost 4 bases, J lost 3 bases, and 13 bases lay in between. The CDR3 runs 14 residues.

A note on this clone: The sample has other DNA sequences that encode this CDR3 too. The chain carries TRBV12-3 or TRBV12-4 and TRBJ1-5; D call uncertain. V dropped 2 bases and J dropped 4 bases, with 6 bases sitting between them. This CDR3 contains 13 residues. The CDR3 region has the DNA TGTGCCAGCAGTTTAACGGGGAATCAGCCCCAGCATTTT. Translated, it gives CASSLTGNQPQHF.

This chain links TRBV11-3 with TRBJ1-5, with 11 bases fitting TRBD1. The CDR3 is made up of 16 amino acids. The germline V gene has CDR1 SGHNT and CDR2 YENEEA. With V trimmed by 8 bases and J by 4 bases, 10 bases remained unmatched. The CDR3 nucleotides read TGTGCCAGCTTTGGAGGGGACAGGGGGAAAAATCAGCCCCAGCATTTT. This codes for CASFGGDRGKNQPQHF. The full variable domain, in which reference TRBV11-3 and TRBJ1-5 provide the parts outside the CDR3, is EAGVVQSPRYKIIEKKQPVAFWCNPISGHNTLYWYLQNLGQGPELLIRYENEEAVDDSQLPKDRFSAERLKGVDSTLKIQPAELGDSAVYLCASFGGDRGKNQPQHFGDGTRLSIL.

CDR3 DNA: TGCGCCAGCAGCTTGGTGCGACAGGACTATAATTCACCCCTCCACTTT. Translating it yields CASSLVRQDYNSPLHF. The chain joins TRBV5-1 to TRBJ1-6; a possible D gene is TRBD1 (6 bases). The germline CDR1 and CDR2 sequences are SGHRS and YFSETQ. The CDR3 totals 16 residues. Trimming removed 0 bases at V and 3 bases at J, with 10 bases between.

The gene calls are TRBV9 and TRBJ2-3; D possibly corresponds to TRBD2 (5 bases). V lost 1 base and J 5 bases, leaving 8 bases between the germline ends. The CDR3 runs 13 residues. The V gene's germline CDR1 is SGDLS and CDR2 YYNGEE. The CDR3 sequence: CASSVPSGDTQYF. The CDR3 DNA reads TGTGCCAGCAGCGTACCCAGCGGAGATACGCAGTATTTT. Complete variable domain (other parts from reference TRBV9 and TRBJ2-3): DSGVTQTPKHLITATGQRVTLRCSPRSGDLSVYWYQQSLDQGLQFLIQYYNGEERAKGNILERFSAQQFPDLHSELNLSSLELGDSALYFCASSVPSGDTQYFGPGTRLTVL.

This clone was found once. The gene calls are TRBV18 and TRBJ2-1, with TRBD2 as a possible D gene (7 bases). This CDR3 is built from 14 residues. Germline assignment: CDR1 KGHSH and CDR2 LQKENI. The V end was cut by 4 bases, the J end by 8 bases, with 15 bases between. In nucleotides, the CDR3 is TGTGCCAGCTCACGGTCGAGGGAGGGGGATGAGCAGTTCTTC. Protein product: CASSRSREGDEQFF.

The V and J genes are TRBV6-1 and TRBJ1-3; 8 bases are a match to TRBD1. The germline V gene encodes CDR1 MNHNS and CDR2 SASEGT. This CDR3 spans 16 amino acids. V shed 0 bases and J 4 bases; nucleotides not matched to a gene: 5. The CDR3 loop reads CASSEARQGTGNTIYF. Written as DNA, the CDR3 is TGTGCCAGCAGTGAAGCGCGACAGGGGACGGGAAACACCATATATTTT.

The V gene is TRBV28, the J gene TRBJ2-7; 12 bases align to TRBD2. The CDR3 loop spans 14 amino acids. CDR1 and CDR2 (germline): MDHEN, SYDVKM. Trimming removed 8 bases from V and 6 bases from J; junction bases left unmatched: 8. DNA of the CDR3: TGTGCCAGCTTTGGACTAGCGGGATTTATCGAGCAGTACTTC. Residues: CASFGLAGFIEQYF.

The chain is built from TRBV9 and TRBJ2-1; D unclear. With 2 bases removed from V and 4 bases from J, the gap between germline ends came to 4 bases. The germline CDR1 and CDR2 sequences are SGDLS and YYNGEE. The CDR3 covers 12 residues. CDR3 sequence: CASSVSYNEQFF. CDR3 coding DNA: TGTGCCAGCAGCGTGTCTTACAATGAGCAGTTCTTC.

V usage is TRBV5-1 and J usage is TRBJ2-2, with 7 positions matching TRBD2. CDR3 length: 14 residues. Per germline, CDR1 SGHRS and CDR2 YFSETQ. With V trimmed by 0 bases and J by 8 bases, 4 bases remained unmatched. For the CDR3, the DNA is TGCGCCAGCAGCTTGGTCCAACTAGCGGGGGAGCTGTTTTTT. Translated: CASSLVQLAGELFF.